A single sample gave rise to the 23 T cell receptor beta chains below, sequenced in a study of Ad26.COV2.S vaccination and SARS-CoV-2 variants (dated by TCRdb to about 2021). The intended sense of this specimen's treatment or condition label: 15 to 20 received Ad26.COV2.S at low or high dose, single or two shots; five or six received placebo; per-sample allocation not given. Repertoires of vaccine and placebo recipients were sequenced from samples collected on day 63 after the first injection. Libraries were made using the immunoSEQ multiplex PCR assay. TCRdb limited this immuneACCESS table to in-frame rearrangements with V and J called. A share of clones is missing; checked studies link under half to unresolved V genes, and the rest is unexplained. The sample data list hundreds of thousands of clones, and around 86% of these were observed just once. In total, the top ten clones hold roughly 3.2% of the sample.

Here the sequenced sample was peripheral blood, taken in a trial of Ad26.COV2.S vaccine versus placebo. These receptors all come from a person aged 18 to 65 who received the Ad26.COV2.S COVID-19 vaccine or a placebo.

The V and J genes are TRBV7-9 and TRBJ1-1; D gene unclear. Germline assignment: CDR1 SEHNR and CDR2 FQNEAQ (reference sequence). The CDR3 is 14 residues long. V gave up 1 base and J gave up 1 base, with 7 bases separating them. This CDR3 is CASSLEQRNTEAFF. CDR3 DNA: TGTGCCAGCAGCTTAGAACAGAGGAACACTGAAGCTTTCTTT.

In its sample, this clone was seen a few times. This chain uses TRBV6-5 with TRBJ1-1; D is unresolved. V lost 6 bases and J 1 base, leaving 0 bases between the germline ends. This CDR3 region has 10 residues. Looked up from germline, CDR1 is MNHEY and CDR2 is SVGAGI. CDR3 loop: CASRNTEAFF. Written as DNA, the CDR3 is TGTGCCAGCAGGAACACTGAAGCTTTCTTT.

This clone appeared once. The CDR3 sequence: CAISSGTTYEQYF. CDR3 DNA: TGTGCCATTTCCTCCGGGACAACCTACGAGCAGTACTTC. The V and J genes are TRBV10-3 and TRBJ2-7; D perhaps matches TRBD1 (6 bases). Trimming shortened V by 9 bases and J by 2 bases, and 14 bases separated the two germline ends. From germline, CDR1 is ENHRY and CDR2 SYGVKD. CDR3 length equals 13 residues.

This sequence joins TRBV2 and TRBJ1-1; 10 bases agree with TRBD1. Per germline, CDR1 SNHLY and CDR2 FYNNEI. CDR3 length equals 14 residues. J lost 0 bases, V lost 6 bases, and 1 base had no gene match. CDR3 amino acids: CASRGQGMNTEAFF. CDR3 in DNA: TGTGCCAGCAGGGGACAGGGGATGAACACTGAAGCTTTCTTT.

The chain uses TRBV6-5 and TRBJ1-1; D gene unclear. CDR1 MNHEY and CDR2 SVGAGI come from the germline V gene. The CDR3 runs to 12 residues. V was cut by 6 bases and J by 1 base, with 6 bases left in between. The CDR3 DNA is TGTGCCAGCAGGATAGGGAACACTGAAGCTTTCTTT. Translating it yields CASRIGNTEAFF.

As regards this clone: The same CDR3 arises from other DNA sequences in this sample as well. J is TRBJ2-7 and V is TRBV12-3 or TRBV12-4; D gene uncertain. Trimming took 3 bases from V and 4 from J, leaving 4 bases between them. The CDR3 length is 11 residues. CDR3 protein: CASSFGYEQYF. The CDR3 DNA is TGTGCCAGCAGTTTTGGGTACGAGCAGTACTTC.

In DNA form, the CDR3 reads TGTGCCAGCACGTACCGGGGGGGCTCTGAAGCTTTCTTT. This encodes CASTYRGGSEAFF. The chain links TRBV7-9 to TRBJ1-1, with TRBD1 as a possible D gene (6 bases). Germline values: CDR1 SEHNR, CDR2 FQNEAQ (reference sequence). V dropped 7 bases and J dropped 6 bases, with 15 bases sitting between them. The CDR3 totals 13 residues.

The gene calls are TRBV3-1 (or the pseudogene TRBV3-2) and TRBJ1-5; 7 nucleotides match TRBD1. V shed 4 bases and J 4 bases; nucleotides not matched to a gene: 10. Per germline, CDR1 LGHDT and CDR2 YNNKEL (reference sequence). The CDR3 length is 16 residues. The CDR3 region is CASSRGDGQVNQPQHF. In DNA form, the CDR3 reads TGTGCCAGCAGCCGCGGAGACGGACAGGTTAATCAGCCCCAGCATTTT.

The rearrangement links TRBV19 to TRBJ1-1; no firm D call. Germline CDR1 reads LNHDA; CDR2 reads SQIVND (reference sequence). V lost 4 bases to trimming and J lost 2 bases, with 5 bases between them. The CDR3 sequence is 12 residues long. For the CDR3, the DNA is TGTGCCAGTAGTACTGGTAACACTGAAGCTTTCTTT. Protein: CASSTGNTEAFF.

Turning to this clone: This CDR3 is also generated by other DNA sequences in the sample. The V gene is TRBV20-1, the J gene TRBJ2-7; no firm D call. The CDR3 is 11 residues long. Trimming removed 1 base at V and 3 bases at J, with 4 bases between. Germline V CDR1 and CDR2: DFQATT, SNEGSKA (reference sequence). The CDR3 here is CSARVGYEQYF. The CDR3 DNA reads as TGCAGTGCTAGAGTCGGCTACGAGCAGTACTTC.

In its sample, this clone was seen once. The V call is TRBV5-1, the J call TRBJ1-1; 9 nucleotides align to TRBD1. There are 14 residues in the CDR3. CDR1 SGHRS and CDR2 YFSETQ come from the germline V gene. V lost 5 bases to trimming and J lost 4 bases; unmatched junction nucleotides: 6. Written as DNA, the CDR3 is TGCGCCAGCAGGGCCGGGACAGGGAGCACTGAAGCTTTCTTT. This encodes CASRAGTGSTEAFF.

The chain carries TRBV1 and TRBJ2-3; the D call in the table, TRBD2, was not verified against the DNA. TRBV1 is given as a pseudogene. The CDR3 runs 14 residues. The CDR3 sequence: CTSLTSGHQDTQYF. Here the CDR3 DNA reads TGCACCAGCTTGACTAGCGGCCACCAAGATACGCAGTATTTT.

V gene TRBV5-5 combines with J gene TRBJ1-4; D not resolved. There are 11 residues in the CDR3. V was shortened by 3 bases and J by 15 bases, with 12 bases between the two germline ends. Germline CDR1 reads SGHKS; CDR2 reads YYEKEE (reference sequence). The CDR3 DNA reads as TGTGCCAGCAGCTCGACGGCGGAGTTGTTTTTT. Protein product: CASSSTAELFF. Filled out from reference TRBV5-5 and TRBJ1-4, the complete variable domain reads DAGVTQSPTHLIKTRGQQVTLRCSPISGHKSVSWYQQVLGQGPQFIFQYYEKEERGRGNFPDRFSARQFPNYSSELNVNALLLGDSALYLCASSSTAELFFGSGTQLSVL.

This chain uses TRBV27 with TRBJ2-1, with D possibly being TRBD2 (6 bases). CDR1 and CDR2 from the germline V gene are MNHEY and SMNVEV (reference sequence). V was pared by 6 bases and J by 6 bases, with 12 bases between. The CDR3 extends over 13 amino acids. Here the CDR3 DNA reads TGTGCCAGCAGGACGCTAGCGAGCAATGAGCAGTTCTTC. Its protein product is CASRTLASNEQFF.

The genes are TRBV18 and TRBJ1-6; 7 nucleotides match TRBD1. Germline V CDR1 and CDR2: KGHSH, LQKENI. V shed 2 bases and J 0 bases; nucleotides not matched to a gene: 4. CDR3 length equals 17 residues. CDR3 DNA sequence: TGTGCCAGCTCACCAATGACAGGGAGCTCCTATAATTCACCCCTCCACTTT. Translation gives CASSPMTGSSYNSPLHF.

This chain connects TRBV6-1 to TRBJ1-5, with no clear D. This CDR3 has 18 amino acids. Deletions cut 1 base from V and 7 bases from J, with 23 bases between. Germline assignment: CDR1 MNHNS and CDR2 SASEGT. In DNA, the CDR3 is TGTGCCAGCAGTGAAGTCGATGGTAAACCCATTAGCTTCCAGCCCCAGCATTTT. It encodes CASSEVDGKPISFQPQHF.

The chain recombines TRBV4-2 with TRBJ1-1, with 9 positions matching TRBD1. CDR1 and CDR2 from the germline V gene are LGHNA and YNFKEQ. V lost 4 bases, J lost 2 bases, and 5 bases stayed unmatched. This CDR3 spans 15 amino acids. The CDR3 protein is CASSPATGGNTEAFF. DNA of the CDR3: TGTGCCAGCAGCCCAGCGACAGGGGGAAACACTGAAGCTTTCTTT.

This sequence joins TRBV5-1 and TRBJ2-7; D is unresolved. The germline V gene has CDR1 SGHRS and CDR2 YFSETQ. Trimming cost V 2 bases and J 5 bases, with 11 bases left between them. The CDR3 extends over 13 amino acids. For the CDR3, the DNA is TGCGCCAGCAGCTTTATAAACTCGCACGAGCAGTACTTC. Translated: CASSFINSHEQYF.

Only one count was recorded for this clone. CDR3 DNA: TGTGCCAGCAGTGCAATCGGGGCGGACACTGAAGCTTTCTTT. Translation gives CASSAIGADTEAFF. The chain is built from TRBV2 and TRBJ1-1, with D maybe TRBD1 (5 bases). Deletions cut 4 bases from V and 3 bases from J, with 12 bases between. CDR3 length: 14 amino acids. CDR1 and CDR2 (germline): SNHLY, FYNNEI.

The chain uses TRBV27 and TRBJ2-1; D gene uncertain. Germline V gene sequence: CDR1 MNHEY, CDR2 SMNVEV (reference sequence). V lost 5 bases to trimming and J lost 10 bases, with 12 bases between them. CDR3 length equals 12 residues. CDR3 DNA: TGTGCCAGCAGTCCACTATACGGGGAGCAGTTCTTC. It codes for CASSPLYGEQFF.

The J gene is TRBJ1-2, the V gene TRBV7-9, with 7 bases matching TRBD1. The CDR3 sequence is 14 residues long. With 8 bases clipped from V and 4 bases from J, the junction kept 10 bases outside the gene matches. Germline assignment: CDR1 SEHNR and CDR2 FQNEAQ (reference sequence). CDR3 amino acids: CASARDSSSYGYTF. In DNA, the CDR3 is TGTGCCAGCGCCCGGGACAGTTCAAGCTATGGCTACACCTTC.

The table lists this clone with a few counts. The J gene is TRBJ1-5, the V gene TRBV4-1; 7 bases align to TRBD1. The CDR3 covers 16 residues. Germline-derived CDR1 and CDR2 are MGHRA and YSYEKL. The V and J ends lost 3 bases and 6 bases, in that order; junction bases with no gene match: 11. The CDR3 loop is CASSQQTGNVGQPQHF. The CDR3 DNA reads as TGCGCCAGCAGCCAGCAGACAGGGAACGTTGGTCAGCCCCAGCATTTT.

The J gene is TRBJ2-7, the V gene TRBV2, with no clear D. From germline, CDR1 is SNHLY and CDR2 FYNNEI. The V end was cut by 1 base, the J end by 6 bases, with 13 bases between. CDR3 length: 14 amino acids. For the CDR3, the DNA is TGTGCCAGCAGTGAAGAGGGCGCATCTTCCGAGCAGTACTTC. As protein: CASSEEGASSEQYF.